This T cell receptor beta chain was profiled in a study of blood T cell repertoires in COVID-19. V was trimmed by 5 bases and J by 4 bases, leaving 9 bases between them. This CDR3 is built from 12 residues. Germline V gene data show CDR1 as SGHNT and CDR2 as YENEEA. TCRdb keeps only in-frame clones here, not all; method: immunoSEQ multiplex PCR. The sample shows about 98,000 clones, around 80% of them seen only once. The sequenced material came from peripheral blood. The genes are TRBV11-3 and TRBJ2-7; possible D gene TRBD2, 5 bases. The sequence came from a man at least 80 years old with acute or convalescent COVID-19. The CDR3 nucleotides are TGTGCCAGCAGCGCATCGGGATACGAGCAGTACTTC. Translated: CASSASGYEQYF.